The present T cell receptor (beta chain) was sequenced within a study of OX40 agonist ivuxolimab in advanced cancers. Study results and limitations: People who partly responded at 0.1-3.0 mg/kg had some of the least clonal expansion seen. CD4+ and CD8+ blood T cells expanded clonally by week 6 at 0.1 to 3.0 mg/kg. Mean expanded clone counts were higher in CD8+ than CD4+ T cells.

Remarks on this clone: The antigen remains undetermined.

Per the germline V gene, CDR1 is SGHNT and CDR2 is YYREEE (reference sequence). V lost 0 bases to trimming and J lost 6 bases; unmatched junction nucleotides: 5. This CDR3 has 16 amino acids. Sequencing was performed with immunoSEQ multiplex PCR; in TCRdb, only in-frame clones are kept and a portion is missing. The sample holds roughly 60,000 clones, about 86% seen once. The chain couples TRBV5-4 to TRBJ2-3; TRBD1 matches at 12 bases. Sequencing used CD4+ or CD8+ T cells sorted from blood, obtained in a trial of the OX40 agonist ivuxolimab. The receptor was derived from an adult with an advanced solid tumor such as melanoma, head and neck, liver or kidney cancer. CDR3 loop: CASSLEGTGGSDTQYF. CDR3 in DNA: TGTGCCAGCAGCTTGGAGGGGACAGGGGGCTCGGATACGCAGTATTTT.